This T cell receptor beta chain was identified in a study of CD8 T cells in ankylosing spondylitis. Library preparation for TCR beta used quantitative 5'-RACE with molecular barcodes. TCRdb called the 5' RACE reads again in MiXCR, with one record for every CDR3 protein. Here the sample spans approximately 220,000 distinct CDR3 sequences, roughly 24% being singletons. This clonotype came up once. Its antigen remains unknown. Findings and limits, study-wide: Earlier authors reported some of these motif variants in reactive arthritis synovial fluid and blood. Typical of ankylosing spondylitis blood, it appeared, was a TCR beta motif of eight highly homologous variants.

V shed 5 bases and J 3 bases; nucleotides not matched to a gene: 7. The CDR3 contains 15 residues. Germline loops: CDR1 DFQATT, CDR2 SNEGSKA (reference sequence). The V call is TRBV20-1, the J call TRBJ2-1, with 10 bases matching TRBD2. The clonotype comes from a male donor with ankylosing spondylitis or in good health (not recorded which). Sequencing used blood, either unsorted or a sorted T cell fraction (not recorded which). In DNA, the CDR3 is TGCAGTGCTGCACTAGCGGGACTTCGCTACAATGAGCAGTTCTTC. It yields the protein CSAALAGLRYNEQFF.